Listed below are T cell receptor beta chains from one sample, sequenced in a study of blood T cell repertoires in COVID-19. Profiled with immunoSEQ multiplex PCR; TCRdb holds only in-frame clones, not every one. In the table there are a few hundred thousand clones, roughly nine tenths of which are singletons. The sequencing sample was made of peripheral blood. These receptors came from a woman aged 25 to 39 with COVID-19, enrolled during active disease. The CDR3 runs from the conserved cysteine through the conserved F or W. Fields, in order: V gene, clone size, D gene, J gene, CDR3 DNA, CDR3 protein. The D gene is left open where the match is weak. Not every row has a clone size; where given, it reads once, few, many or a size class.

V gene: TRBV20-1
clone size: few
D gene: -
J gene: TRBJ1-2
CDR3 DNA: TGCAGTGCAACGAGGGCGGATGGCTACACCTTC
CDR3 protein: CSATRADGYTF

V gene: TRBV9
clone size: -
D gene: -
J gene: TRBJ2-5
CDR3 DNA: TGTGCCAGCAGCGTCCCCCCAGGGACCCAGTACTTC
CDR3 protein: CASSVPPGTQYF

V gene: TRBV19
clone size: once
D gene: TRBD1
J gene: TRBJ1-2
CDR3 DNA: TGTGCCAGTAGGCGGACAGGGGGCGGACTTGACTATGGCTACACCTTC
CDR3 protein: CASRRTGGGLDYGYTF

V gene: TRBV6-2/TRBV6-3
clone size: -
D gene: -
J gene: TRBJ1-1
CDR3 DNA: TGTGCCAGCAGTTTTGGCAGGGTGAACACTGAAGCTTTCTTT
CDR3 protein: CASSFGRVNTEAFF

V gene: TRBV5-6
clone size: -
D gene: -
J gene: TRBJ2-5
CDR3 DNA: TGTGCCAGCAGCCTGGACTTAAAAGAGACCCAGTACTTC
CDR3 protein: CASSLDLKETQYF

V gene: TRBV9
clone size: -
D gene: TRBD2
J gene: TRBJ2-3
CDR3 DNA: TGTGCCAGCAGCGGTGGGACTAGCGGGGGCGGGAGCACAGATACGCAGTATTTT
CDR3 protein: CASSGGTSGGGSTDTQYF

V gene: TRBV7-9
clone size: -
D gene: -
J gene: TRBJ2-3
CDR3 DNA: TGTGCCAGCAGCTTAGCGCGCCTATCCTCCGGAGATACGCAGTATTTT
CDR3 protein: CASSLARLSSGDTQYF

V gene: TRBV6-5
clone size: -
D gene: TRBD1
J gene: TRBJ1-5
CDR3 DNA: TGTGCCAGCAGCCAACAGGGGGCTAGGCAGCCCCAGCATTTT
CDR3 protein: CASSQQGARQPQHF

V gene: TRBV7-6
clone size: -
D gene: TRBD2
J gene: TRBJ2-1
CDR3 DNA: TGTGCCAGCAGCTTAGTGACTAGCCGGGAGCAGTTCTTC
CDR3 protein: CASSLVTSREQFF

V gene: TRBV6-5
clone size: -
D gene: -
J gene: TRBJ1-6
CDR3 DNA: TGTGCCAGCAGTTACTCTTGGCAGCGTGGTAATTCACCCCTCCACTTT
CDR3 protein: CASSYSWQRGNSPLHF

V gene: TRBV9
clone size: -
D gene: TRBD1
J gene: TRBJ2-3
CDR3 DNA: TGTGCCAGCAGTCGACAGGGGGCGTATAGCACAGATACGCAGTATTTT
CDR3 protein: CASSRQGAYSTDTQYF

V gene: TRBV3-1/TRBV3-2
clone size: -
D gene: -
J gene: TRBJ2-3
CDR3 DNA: TGTGCCAGCAGCCGGAGGTTTGCGGGGTCTGGTACGCAGTATTTT
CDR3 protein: CASSRRFAGSGTQYF

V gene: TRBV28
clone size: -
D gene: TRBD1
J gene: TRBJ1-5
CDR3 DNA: TGTGCCAGCAGTTTGGGACAGGGCTTTCGTCAGCCCCAGCATTTT
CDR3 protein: CASSLGQGFRQPQHF

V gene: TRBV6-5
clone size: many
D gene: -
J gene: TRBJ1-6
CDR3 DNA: TGTGCCAGCAGCGACAGGCAGGGGCCTTTGTCCCTCCACTTT
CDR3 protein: CASSDRQGPLSLHF

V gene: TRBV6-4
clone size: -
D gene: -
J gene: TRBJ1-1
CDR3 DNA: TGTGCCAGCAGAGGGGCTTACGGTGAAGCTTTCTTT
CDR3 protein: CASRGAYGEAFF

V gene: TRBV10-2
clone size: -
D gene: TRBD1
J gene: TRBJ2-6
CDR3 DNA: TGCGCCAGCTTACAGGGGGCTTCCGGGGCCAACGTCCTGACTTTC
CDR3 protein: CASLQGASGANVLTF

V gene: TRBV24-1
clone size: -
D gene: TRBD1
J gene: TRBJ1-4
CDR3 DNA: TGTGCCACCAAGGGACAGGGGGACTTGGGTGAAAAACTGTTTTTT
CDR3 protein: CATKGQGDLGEKLFF

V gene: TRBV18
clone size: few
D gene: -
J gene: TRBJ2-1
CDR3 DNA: TGTGCCAGCTCACCGACTGTCCACGCTAGTGGTAATGAGCAGTTCTTC
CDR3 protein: CASSPTVHASGNEQFF

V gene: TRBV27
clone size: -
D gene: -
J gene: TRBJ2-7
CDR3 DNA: TGTGCCAGCAGTTTTGGCCCCGGGAGCTCCTACGAGCAGTACTTC
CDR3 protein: CASSFGPGSSYEQYF

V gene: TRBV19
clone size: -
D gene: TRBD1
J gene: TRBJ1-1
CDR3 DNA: TGTGCCAGTAGTTCGGGACAGGGGGCACCCATGAACACTGAAGCTTTCTTT
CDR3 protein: CASSSGQGAPMNTEAFF

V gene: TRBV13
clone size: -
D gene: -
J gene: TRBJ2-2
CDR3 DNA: TGTGCCAGCAGCATCCAGAACACCGGGGAGCTGTTTTTT
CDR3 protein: CASSIQNTGELFF

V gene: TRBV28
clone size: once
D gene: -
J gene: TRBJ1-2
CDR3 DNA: TGTGCCAGCAGTTTAAAGGGTATTTCAGGGGACTTC
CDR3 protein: CASSLKGISGDF

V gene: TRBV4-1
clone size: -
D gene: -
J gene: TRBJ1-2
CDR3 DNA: TGCGCCAGCAGCCAAGTAGCGGGGACTTATGGCTACACCTTC
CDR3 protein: CASSQVAGTYGYTF

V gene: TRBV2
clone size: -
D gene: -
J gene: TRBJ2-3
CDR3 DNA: TGTGCCAGCAGAGACCGCGGGGGCACAGATACGCAGTATTTT
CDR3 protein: CASRDRGGTDTQYF

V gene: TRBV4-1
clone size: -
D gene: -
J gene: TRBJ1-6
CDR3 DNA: TGCGCCAGCAGCCAAGGGGAGGGATTACTAGGGCCCCTCCACTTT
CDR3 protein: CASSQGEGLLGPLHF

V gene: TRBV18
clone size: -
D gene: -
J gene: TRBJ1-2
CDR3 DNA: TGTGCCAGCTCACCGCAAGAGACAGGTGGCTACACCTTC
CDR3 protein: CASSPQETGGYTF

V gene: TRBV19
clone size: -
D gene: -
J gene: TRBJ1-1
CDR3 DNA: TGTGCCAGTAGTCCGAGGGCAGGGAACACTGAAGCTTTCTTT
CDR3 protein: CASSPRAGNTEAFF

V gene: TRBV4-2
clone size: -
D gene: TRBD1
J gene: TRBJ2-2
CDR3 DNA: TGTGCCAGCAGCCATGTAACAGGGGGCAAGACCGGGGAGCTGTTTTTT
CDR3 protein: CASSHVTGGKTGELFF

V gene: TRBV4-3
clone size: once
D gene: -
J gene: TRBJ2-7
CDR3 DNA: TGCGCCAGCAGCCAAGAACTAGGGTACGAGCAGTACTTC
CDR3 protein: CASSQELGYEQYF

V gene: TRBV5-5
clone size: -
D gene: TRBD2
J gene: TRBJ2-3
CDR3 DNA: TGTGCCAGCAGCTTCCTTAGCGGGGGGAGAGATACGCAGTATTTT
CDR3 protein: CASSFLSGGRDTQYF

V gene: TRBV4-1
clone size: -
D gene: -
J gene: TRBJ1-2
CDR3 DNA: TGCGCCAGCAGCCAAGGAGGTAACTATGGCTACACCTTC
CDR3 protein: CASSQGGNYGYTF

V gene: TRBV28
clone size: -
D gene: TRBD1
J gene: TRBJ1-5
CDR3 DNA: TGTGCCAGCAGTACCGGGACAGGGGCCCCGTGGGGTGGCAATCAGCCCCAGCATTTT
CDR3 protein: CASSTGTGAPWGGNQPQHF

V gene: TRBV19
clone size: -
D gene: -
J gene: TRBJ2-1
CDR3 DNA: TGTGCCAGCTTTCGGGACACCCCTAATGAGCAGTTCTTC
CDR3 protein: CASFRDTPNEQFF

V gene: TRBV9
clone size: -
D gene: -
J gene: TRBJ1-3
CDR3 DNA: TGTGCCAGCAGCGTAGCTCCGGTACCCTCTGGAAACACCATATATTTT
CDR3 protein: CASSVAPVPSGNTIYF

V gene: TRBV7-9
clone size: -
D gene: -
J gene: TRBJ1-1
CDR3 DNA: TGTGCCAGCAGCTCAAACACTGAAGCTTTCTTT
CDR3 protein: CASSSNTEAFF

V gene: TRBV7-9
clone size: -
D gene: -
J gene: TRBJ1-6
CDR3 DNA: TGTGCCAGCAGCTTGAGCTCCTATAATTCACCCCTCCACTTT
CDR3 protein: CASSLSSYNSPLHF

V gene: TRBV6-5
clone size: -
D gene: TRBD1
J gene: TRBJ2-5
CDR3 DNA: TGTGCCAGCAGTTACTCGCCCGGGACAGGGGTGGAGACCCAGTACTTC
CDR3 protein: CASSYSPGTGVETQYF

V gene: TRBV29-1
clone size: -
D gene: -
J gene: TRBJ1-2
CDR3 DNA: TGCAGCGTTGAGAGGGATGGCACGGAAGGCTACACCTTC
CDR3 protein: CSVERDGTEGYTF

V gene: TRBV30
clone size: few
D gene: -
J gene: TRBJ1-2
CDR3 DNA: TGTGCCTGGAGTGTACGCCCCCCAGGAGGCTATGGCTACACCTTC
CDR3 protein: CAWSVRPPGGYGYTF

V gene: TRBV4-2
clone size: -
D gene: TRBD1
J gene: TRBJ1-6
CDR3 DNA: TGTGCCAGCAGCCCGACAGGGGGCGACGATAATTCACCCCTCCACTTT
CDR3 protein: CASSPTGGDDNSPLHF

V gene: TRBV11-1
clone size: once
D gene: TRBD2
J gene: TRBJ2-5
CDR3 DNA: TGTGCCAGCAGCTTAGGGGGGGGATCCGGAGAGACCCAGTACTTC
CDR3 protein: CASSLGGGSGETQYF

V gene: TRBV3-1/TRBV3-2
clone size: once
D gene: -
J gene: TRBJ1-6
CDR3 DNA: TGTGCCAGCAGCCTAACCAGGGGTACCCTCCACTTT
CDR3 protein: CASSLTRGTLHF

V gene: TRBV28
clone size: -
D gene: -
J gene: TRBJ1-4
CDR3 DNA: TGTGCCAGCAGTTTCGAGAGGGTAAAACTGTTTTTT
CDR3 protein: CASSFERVKLFF

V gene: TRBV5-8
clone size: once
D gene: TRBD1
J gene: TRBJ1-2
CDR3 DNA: TGTGCCAGCAGCGGGGGACAGCAGGCCTATGGCTACACCTTC
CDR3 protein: CASSGGQQAYGYTF